This TCR beta chain was observed in a study of blood T cell repertoires in COVID-19. Germline V gives CDR1 LNHDA, CDR2 SQIVND (reference sequence). The CDR3 is 16 amino acids. Trimming removed 3 bases at V and 2 bases at J, with 16 bases between. This table comes from immunoSEQ multiplex PCR, and its TCRdb copy is limited to in-frame clones, with some not included. This table has approximately 110,000 clones, 90% to 95% appearing once. The source is a man aged 50-59 years with COVID-19, enrolled during active disease. Source material: peripheral blood. The chain uses TRBV19 and TRBJ1-1, with D possibly matching TRBD1 (5 bases). Here the CDR3 DNA reads TGTGCCAGTAGTATCCAGGGTCCCCCGGATAACACTGAAGCTTTCTTT. Translated, it gives CASSIQGPPDNTEAFF.